The entry below describes one T cell receptor (beta chain). V dropped 4 bases and J dropped 3; count of bases not matched to a gene: 2. CDR3 size: 13 residues. Germline loops: CDR1 LNHDA, CDR2 SQIVND (reference sequence). This sample stems from a study of T cell changes during pregnancy in multiple sclerosis. Data came from immunoSEQ multiplex PCR; TCRdb stores just in-frame clones and leaves some out. The sample lists 45,000 to 55,000 clones; around 92% were seen once. The source of this sequence is a female donor in good health, enrolled as a control in a pregnancy study. The input for sequencing was CD4+ T cells from peripheral blood mononuclear cells, taken in the second trimester of pregnancy. The V and J genes are TRBV19 and TRBJ2-7; 8 nucleotides match TRBD2. The CDR3 region is CASSTAGVYEQYF. CDR3 sequence (DNA): TGTGCCAGTAGTACAGCGGGAGTCTACGAGCAGTACTTC.